This T cell receptor beta chain was sequenced during a study of cytomegalovirus exposure and HLA in healthy donors (dated by TCRdb to the late 2010s). Concerning the study at large: According to an earlier analysis of several hundred of the donors, some 170 million T cells yielded roughly 100 million unique TCR beta sequences and approximately 280 Gb of sequence data. The study aimed to test whether signatures of past pathogen exposure could be identified by cataloging public T cell receptors. Of the roughly 410 genotyped donors, 75% to 85% were placed in the genetic ancestry cluster associated with self-reported Caucasian donors. Rather than using new phenotypic data, the later analysis identified candidate immune exposures from TCR beta sequences and from how often those sequences occurred across donors. Across roughly 420 genotyped donors of the cohort, an average of roughly 250,000 unique TCR beta nucleotide sequences per donor were sequenced, and roughly a sixth of those sequences were non-productive. Donor age, sex, ethnicity and CMV serostatus were compiled together with the repertoire data. The T cell repertoires of around 670 subjects were profiled by immunosequencing and related to cytomegalovirus serostatus. A later analysis re-analyzed previously published TCR beta repertoires from approximately 670 donors and added high-resolution HLA genotyping to study TCR occurrence patterns. Genome-wide SNP genotypes for about 60% of the roughly 700 donors were used in a later genetic analysis, which treated that subset as a discovery cohort. HLA typing included class I and class II loci at four-digit resolution. High-throughput TCR immunosequencing, statistical association of individual TCRs with disease status, and machine learning were combined to predict cytomegalovirus infection status. Typing coverage differed by locus: A, B, C, DRB1 and DQB1 were typed in about 629-640 donors, DQA1 in approximately 520, DPA1 in 600 to 610, and DPB1 in 450 to 490. Every discovery cohort repertoire had been produced on one sequencing platform. Besides the first cohort of 666 subjects, a separate validation cohort made up of roughly 130 different subjects was used. About 300 gigabases of sequencing data and approximately 80 million unique TCR sequences were included in an early release covering about 600 HLA-typed donors. Four or five DR-DQ haplotypes were handled as single units for association and clustering because linkage in the cohort was strong. In an earlier analysis of around 540 of the donors, high-throughput TCR beta sequencing was used to judge whether each TCR beta V gene segment behaved as functional or pseudogenic. Findings and caveats that apply to the study as a whole: According to a later analysis, parvovirus B19, influenza, CMV and Epstein-Barr virus appeared linked to several top co-occurrence clusters. In vitro tests confirmed that a few of the cytomegalovirus-associated TCR beta chains recognize cytomegalovirus antigens. An earlier analysis of some 560 of the donors showed that most TCR beta V segments appeared in productive rearrangements either about 87% or about 30% of the time, which broadly matched IMGT annotations. Over 15 rarely observed V segments, including chromosome 9 orphons, were excluded from the earlier analysis of about 610 of the donors because counts were too low. Across donors, most TCR sequences were observed very rarely, whereas some public TCRs were present in many individuals. Because some donors lacked HLA typing at each locus, the association tests relied only on the typed subset. In a later analysis, the rate of TCR association differed among HLA loci, with DRB1 alleles having the most associated TCRs and HLA-C alleles having the fewest. The authors suggested that the approach could potentially be generalized to other disease states and immunological phenotypes. Compared with the 666-donor mean, donors in an Asian-associated ancestry cluster had fewer N-insertions in productive TCRs, according to a later genetic analysis. The study gave a list of 150 to 200 TCR beta chains associated with cytomegalovirus. Correlated functional status among segregating V segments might reflect linkage disequilibrium, but an unknown experimental factor could not be ruled out. The cohort was sequenced for TCR beta chains only, and without alpha or paired-chain data the features that could be detected were limited. In a later genetic analysis, a missense DCLRE1C variant was associated with V-gene and J-gene trimming of TCR beta chains, and the association was replicated in an independent cohort. A further reported finding was that TCR beta sequences accurately predicted the HLA-A and HLA-B alleles for most subjects in the first cohort. A cluster of highly shared sequence variants was judged likely to be a technical artifact of the sequencing pipeline. CMV serostatus was the only immune exposure information available for the cohort. The presence/absence analyses assumed that sequencing depth was roughly uniform across donors, and that assumption may not be true. In a later analysis, most CMV-associated TCR beta chains were found to appear HLA-restricted, with HLA associations seemingly driven largely by CMV exposure. Assigning TCR associations to individual alleles was difficult when HLA alleles, especially DR and DQ, strongly co-occurred. Compared with equally common non-associated chains, HLA-associated TCR beta chains in a later analysis were more clonally expanded and had lower generation probabilities. At a false discovery rate of 0.05, a later analysis linked approximately 18,000 TCR beta sequences to specific HLA alleles. In both the original and validation cohorts, the classifier was reported to diagnose cytomegalovirus status with high specificity and sensitivity. The 87-base-pair reads could not distinguish some IMGT-functional V segments, including TRBV6-2 and TRBV6-3, so those segments were excluded.

Compared with germline, V lacks 0 bases and J lacks 0 bases; bases without a gene match: 3. Measured from the cysteine to the phenylalanine, the CDR3 is 15 residues long. Here the CDR3 DNA is all that survives: 45 bases in frame from base 1. CDR1 and CDR2 were assigned from the germline V gene as SGDLS and YYNGEE. The cohort comprised approximately 700 healthy bone marrow donors. At the time of sampling, all cohort members were nominally healthy, though unrecorded immune exposures were likely present. The donor tested CMV seropositive, placing the donor among the approximately 290 seropositive members of the cohort. A peripheral blood sample was collected from each donor, and TCR beta sequencing was performed on peripheral blood mononuclear cells. The Qiagen DNeasy Blood Extraction Kit was used to extract genomic DNA from the blood cell samples. As concerns this clone: The specificity of this receptor is unknown. Base qualities are not recorded, but no much larger clone differs from it by a single base.

Libraries were built with the immunoSEQ multiplex PCR assay. The multiplex PCR relied on a mix of 60 forward primers for TCR Vbeta segments and 13 reverse primers for TCR Jbeta segments. The CDR3 region of rearranged TCR beta genes was amplified from genomic DNA by a multiplex PCR assay. The Illumina HiSeq System was used to sequence the amplified TCR beta libraries as 87-base-pair reads. The authors processed their data as follows. Across the 500 to 750 repertoires, a later analysis counted 78 million or so unique TCR beta chains, roughly 11 million of which were shared by at least two donors. Raw reads were error-corrected and collapsed into unique sequences by a nearest-neighbor algorithm in which closely related sequences were merged to remove PCR and sequencing errors. To assign V, D and J gene segments, CDR3 sequences were aligned to IMGT reference sequences. For a sequence to be retained, a match of at least six nucleotides was required to both a V gene segment and a J gene segment. Rearrangements were called productive when the CDR3 lacked stop codons and stayed in frame with V and J; all others were non-productive. Following IMGT convention, CDR3 was defined as the stretch from the second conserved V-encoded cysteine up to the conserved J-encoded phenylalanine. In an earlier analysis of around 640 of the donors, sequences lacking an unambiguous match to a single V gene segment were excluded. In an earlier analysis of several hundred of the donors, V segments were called functional above 56.7% productive rearrangements and were called segregating when the between-donor standard deviation exceeded 5%. A statistical classification framework was developed to diagnose cytomegalovirus status using the catalog of TCR beta chain sequences. A later analysis assigned V and J genes by comparing TCR nucleotide sequences with IMGT/GENE-DB human TR gene sequences. Using the TCRdist pipeline, a later analysis assigned CDR3 sequences along with most-parsimonious VDJ recombination scenarios. A later analysis defined each TCR beta chain by its CDR3 amino acid sequence plus V-gene family, and excluded reads lacking a unique V-gene family. A later analysis removed 592 highly shared, low-generation-probability nucleotide sequences to deal with suspected cross-contamination and a sequencing artifact. In a later analysis, a clonal expansion index was calculated for each public chain from normalized within-repertoire ranks of inferred template counts. Generation probabilities in a later analysis came from a VDJ recombination model fitted to out-of-frame rearrangements, and those results were checked against IGoR. In a later analysis, hypergeometric tests were used to score TCR-TCR, TCR-HLA and TCR-CMV co-occurrence, with a repertoire-size bias correction applied to TCR pairs. In a later analysis, false discovery rates were estimated by permuting HLA or CMV assignments 20 times. In a later analysis, co-occurring TCRs were grouped with DBSCAN, and TCRdist sequence similarity was added when clustering was performed within HLA-allele-positive subsets. For co-occurrence clustering, repertoires with fewer than 30,000 or more than 120,000 public chains were excluded, along with several repertoires with anomalous nucleotide sharing. TCRdb retrieved this table from immuneACCESS and kept in-frame rearrangements only. Not all clones are present; in checked studies, unresolved V genes account for under half, and no reason is known for the remainder. V and J calls and clone size are given by that table; D and trimming were obtained from the DNA. Within this sample are 150,000 to 200,000 clones, with around 86% of them counted one time only. About 4% of the sample goes to the ten largest clones.

Recombination joined TRBV9 with TRBJ2-7, and 7 junction bases match TRBD1. This receptor was taken from a man aged 45-65 years in good health and CMV-seropositive. Input material: PBMCs. The CDR3 loop reads CASSVGTGASYEQYF. The DNA sequence reads TGTGCCAGCAGCGTAGGGACAGGCGCCTCCTACGAGCAGTACTTC.